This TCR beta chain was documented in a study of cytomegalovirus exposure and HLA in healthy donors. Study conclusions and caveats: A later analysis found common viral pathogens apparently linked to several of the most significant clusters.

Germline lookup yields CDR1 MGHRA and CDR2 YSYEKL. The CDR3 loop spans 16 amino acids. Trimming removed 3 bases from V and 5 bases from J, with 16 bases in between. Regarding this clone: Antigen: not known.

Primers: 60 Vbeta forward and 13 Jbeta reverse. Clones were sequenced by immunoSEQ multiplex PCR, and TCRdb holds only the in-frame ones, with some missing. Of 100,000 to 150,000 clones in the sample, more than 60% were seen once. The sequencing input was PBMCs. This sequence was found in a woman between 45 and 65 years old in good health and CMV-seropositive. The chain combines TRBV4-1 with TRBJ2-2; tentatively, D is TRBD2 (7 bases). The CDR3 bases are TGCGCCAGCAGCCAGTTTACAGGGAGGGGAACCGGGGAGCTGTTTTTT. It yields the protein CASSQFTGRGTGELFF.